These 22 T cell receptor beta chains share one sample of origin, sequenced in a study of naive and memory T cell subsets. Study-level findings and limits: Naive repertoires, especially CD8, held a few larger clonotypes, possibly memory cells re-expressing CD45RA.

Both TRBC1 and TRBC2 were covered by a beta constant-region primer of two equimolar oligonucleotides. The ligated cDNA underwent four PCR rounds using SP2 and nested alpha and beta constant-region primers. Using its own MiXCR run on the UMI-ligation and nested PCR reads, TCRdb lists one record per CDR3 protein. The table records roughly 100,000 distinct CDR3 sequences, about 11% of them present only once. These receptors' antigens are unknown. Sequencing was carried out using naive CD4+ T cells from blood. These receptors originate from a human donor in good health.

The table lists this clonotype with many counts. This chain connects TRBV21-1 to TRBJ2-7. TRBV21-1 counts as a pseudogene. CDR3 length equals 15 residues. The CDR3: CASPITRKVPYEQYF. CDR3 DNA: TGTGCCAGCCCAATAACACGCAAGGTCCCCTACGAGCAGTACTTC.

There are a few counts of this clonotype. The V gene is TRBV28, the J gene TRBJ1-6; D unresolved. The germline V gene has CDR1 MDHEN and CDR2 SYDVKM. Trimming took off 3 bases at V and 9 bases at J, with 18 bases between the two ends. The CDR3 sequence is 16 residues long. The CDR3 loop reads CASSLESAPRGSPLHF. CDR3 in DNA: TGTGCCAGCAGTTTGGAGTCCGCCCCACGGGGTTCACCCCTCCACTTT.

The CDR3 nucleotides read TGTGCCAGCAGCTCGCCGGACAGGGGCACTGAAGCTTTCTTT. Its protein product is CASSSPDRGTEAFF. The chain employs TRBV7-2 and TRBJ1-1, with 9 bases matching TRBD1. Per the germline V gene, CDR1 is SGHTA and CDR2 is FQGNSA. J gave up 4 bases and V 4 bases, and 4 bases lay outside the gene matches. The CDR3 has 14 residues.

The chain recombines TRBV24-1 with TRBJ2-1, with no clear D. This CDR3 spans 12 amino acids. V dropped 8 bases and J dropped 0 bases, with 4 bases sitting between them. Germline V gene sequence: CDR1 KGHDR, CDR2 SFDVKD. CDR3 region: CATKSSYNEQFF. The CDR3 DNA reads TGTGCCACCAAAAGCTCCTACAATGAGCAGTTCTTC.

The rearrangement joins TRBV18 to TRBJ1-1, with TRBD1 as a possible D gene (6 bases). V lost 1 base and J lost 4, with 10 bases in between. The length of the CDR3 is 14 residues. CDR1 is KGHSH, CDR2 LQKENI, per germline. CDR3 in amino acids: CASSPLQGFTEAFF. The CDR3 DNA follows: TGTGCCAGCTCACCACTACAGGGATTCACTGAAGCTTTCTTT.

This clonotype was found a few times. The rearrangement joins TRBV12-3 or TRBV12-4 to TRBJ2-7, with TRBD2 matching 10 bases. CDR3 length: 15 residues. The V segment lost 6 bases and the J segment 1 base; nucleotides outside the gene matches: 6. In DNA form, the CDR3 reads TGTGCCAGCAGCCCCGGACTAGCGGTGTCCTACGAGCAGTACTTC. Amino acids: CASSPGLAVSYEQYF.

This clonotype was found many times. V and J are TRBV6-2 or TRBV6-3 and TRBJ1-5; D call uncertain. The V end was cut by 5 bases, the J end by 2 bases, with 4 bases between. The V gene's germline CDR1 is MNHEY and CDR2 SVGEGT. CDR3 size: 12 residues. CDR3 sequence (DNA): TGTGCCAGCAGTAGGGGCAATCAGCCCCAGCATTTT. Translated, it gives CASSRGNQPQHF.

This clonotype was seen at least ten times. The chain is built from TRBV20-1 and TRBJ2-7; a possible D gene is TRBD2 (5 bases). The CDR3 length is 14 residues. Trimming took off 6 bases at V and 4 bases at J, with 19 bases between the two ends. Looked up from germline, CDR1 is DFQATT and CDR2 is SNEGSKA (reference sequence). The CDR3 nucleotides are TGCAGTGCCCACAATACCGGGAAATCTTACGAGCAGTACTTC. Translating it yields CSAHNTGKSYEQYF.

The CDR3 is CSVPGLAGDSQFF. The CDR3 coding sequence is TGCAGTGTACCGGGACTAGCGGGAGATTCGCAGTTCTTC. This sequence joins TRBV20-1 and TRBJ2-1, with 14 bases identical to TRBD2. V dropped 7 bases and J dropped 12; count of bases not matched to a gene: 8. This CDR3 has 13 amino acids. Germline V gives CDR1 DFQATT, CDR2 SNEGSKA (reference sequence).

This clonotype has more than one count but fewer than ten. The V gene is TRBV4-3, the J gene TRBJ2-3; the D gene is possibly TRBD2 (6 bases). This CDR3 comprises 15 residues. The V end was cut by 4 bases, the J end by 4 bases, with 15 bases between. Per the germline V gene, CDR1 is LGHNA and CDR2 is YSLEER. The CDR3 here is CASSPAGSGADTQYF. The DNA for the CDR3 is TGCGCCAGCAGCCCCGCGGGGTCCGGGGCAGATACGCAGTATTTT.

Many counts were recorded for this clonotype. The chain uses TRBV7-2 and TRBJ2-1, with TRBD2 matching 11 bases. The ends lost 1 base at V and 1 base at J; junction bases unmatched: 6. Per the germline V gene, CDR1 is SGHTA and CDR2 is FQGNSA. The CDR3 runs to 18 residues. The CDR3 loop is CASSLGRSGGVSYNEQFF. CDR3 bases: TGTGCCAGCAGCTTAGGCCGTAGCGGGGGGGTGTCCTACAATGAGCAGTTCTTC.

About this clonotype: A much more abundant neighbour one base away suggests this may be a read error. The genes are TRBV12-3 or TRBV12-4 and TRBJ2-6, with D perhaps assigned TRBD1 or TRBD2 (6 bases each). The CDR3 is made up of 16 amino acids. The CDR3 sequence is CASRRGDISGANILTF. The CDR3 DNA follows: TGTGCCAGCAGAAGGGGGGATATCTCTGGGGCCAACATCCTGACTTTC.

At least ten counts were recorded for this clonotype. One end of the junction fails to match germline, which may point to a read error. The V gene is TRBV6-2 or TRBV6-3, the J gene TRBJ2-2; D gene uncertain. Germline V CDR1 and CDR2: MNHEY, SVGEGT. This CDR3 spans 11 amino acids. CDR3 in amino acids: CASSNSGELFF. The CDR3 DNA sequence: TGTGCCAGCAGTAACTCCGGGGAGCTGTTTTTT.

This clonotype was counted between two and nine times. The chain employs TRBV6-2 or TRBV6-3 and TRBJ2-1; TRBD2 agrees at 11 bases. J gave up 4 bases and V 6 bases, and 14 bases lay outside the gene matches. This CDR3 contains 18 residues. Germline values: CDR1 MNHEY, CDR2 SVGEGT. CDR3 loop: CASSRAGKTSGAYNEQFF. The CDR3 DNA sequence: TGTGCCAGCAGCCGCGCCGGTAAGACTAGCGGGGCTTACAATGAGCAGTTCTTC.

This clonotype was seen a handful of times. The chain recombines TRBV24-1 with TRBJ2-6; a weak D match, TRBD2 (5 bases). Trimming took off 3 bases at V and 2 bases at J, with 13 bases between the two ends. The CDR3 runs 17 residues. From germline, CDR1 is KGHDR and CDR2 SFDVKD. The CDR3 protein is CATSDPGRGPGANVLTF. The CDR3 DNA reads as TGTGCCACCAGTGATCCTGGACGGGGTCCTGGGGCCAACGTCCTGACTTTC.

This clonotype was seen a handful of times. The J gene is TRBJ1-1, the V gene TRBV7-9; 7 positions match TRBD1. The CDR3 extends over 15 amino acids. Germline-derived CDR1 and CDR2 are SEHNR and FQNEAQ (reference sequence). J lost 1 base, V lost 7 bases, and 9 bases had no gene match. The CDR3 nucleotides read TGTGCCAGCATCGCAGGGGGGGTAAGGAACACTGAAGCTTTCTTT. It yields the protein CASIAGGVRNTEAFF.

This clonotype was observed a handful of times. Here the CDR3 DNA reads TGTGCCAGCAGCTTGGGCGGGGGACAGAGCTACAATGAGCAGTTCTTC. Residues: CASSLGGGQSYNEQFF. The chain has TRBV7-9 and TRBJ2-1, with D perhaps given as TRBD1 or TRBD2 (7 bases each). The V end was cut by 3 bases, the J end by 3 bases, with 15 bases between. The CDR3 loop spans 16 amino acids. Germline V gene sequence: CDR1 SEHNR, CDR2 FQNEAQ (reference sequence). Full variable domain (missing parts from reference TRBV7-9 and TRBJ2-1): DTGVSQNPRHKITKRGQNVTFRCDPISEHNRLYWYRQTLGQGPEFLTYFQNEAQLEKSRLLSDRFSAERPKGSFSTLEIQRTEQGDSAMYLCASSLGGGQSYNEQFFGPGTRLTVL.

This clonotype turned up a few times. This sequence joins TRBV29-1 and TRBJ1-2; TRBD1 aligns across 7 bases. Germline V gives CDR1 SQVTM, CDR2 ANQGSEA. Trimming at V came to 5 bases and at J to 6 bases, leaving 9 bases not matched to a gene. The CDR3 contains 13 residues. CDR3 coding DNA: TGCAGCGTTACAGGCAGGGGGAAAAATGGCTACACCTTC. Amino acid sequence: CSVTGRGKNGYTF.

This clonotype was observed a handful of times. The V and J genes are TRBV28 and TRBJ1-5; unclear D gene. CDR1 is MDHEN and CDR2 is SYDVKM in the germline V gene. Trimming pared 4 bases from V and 4 bases from J, leaving 11 bases between. The CDR3 totals 14 residues. The CDR3 DNA reads TGTGCCAGCAGTTCCCCCCCGGCGAATCAGCCCCAGCATTTT. As protein: CASSSPPANQPQHF.

This clonotype was seen a few times. The chain uses TRBV24-1 and TRBJ1-1; D is unclear. V was shortened by 0 bases and J by 6 bases, with 7 bases between the two germline ends. The CDR3 spans 13 residues. Germline V gene lookup returns CDR1 KGHDR and CDR2 SFDVKD. The CDR3 loop reads CATSDLTGSEAFF. CDR3 DNA sequence: TGTGCCACCAGTGATTTGACGGGATCTGAAGCTTTCTTT.

This clonotype came up many times. The CDR3 loop reads CASSYPLTRFIETQYF. The CDR3 nucleotides read TGTGCCAGCAGTTACCCCTTGACGAGGTTTATAGAGACCCAGTACTTC. V and J are TRBV6-2 or TRBV6-3 and TRBJ2-5; D call uncertain. Germline CDR1 MNHEY, CDR2 SVGEGT. Trimming removed 2 bases at V and 4 bases at J, with 17 bases between. The CDR3 runs 16 residues.

This rearrangement joins TRBV7-8 to TRBJ2-2; D possibly uses TRBD1 or TRBD2 (6 bases each). CDR3 length equals 16 residues. CDR1 is SGHVS, CDR2 FQNEAQ, per germline. V lost 5 bases and J lost 0, with 13 bases in between. The CDR3 region is CASSKRGDTNTGELFF. In DNA, the CDR3 is TGTGCCAGCAGCAAGAGGGGGGACACGAACACCGGGGAGCTGTTTTTT.